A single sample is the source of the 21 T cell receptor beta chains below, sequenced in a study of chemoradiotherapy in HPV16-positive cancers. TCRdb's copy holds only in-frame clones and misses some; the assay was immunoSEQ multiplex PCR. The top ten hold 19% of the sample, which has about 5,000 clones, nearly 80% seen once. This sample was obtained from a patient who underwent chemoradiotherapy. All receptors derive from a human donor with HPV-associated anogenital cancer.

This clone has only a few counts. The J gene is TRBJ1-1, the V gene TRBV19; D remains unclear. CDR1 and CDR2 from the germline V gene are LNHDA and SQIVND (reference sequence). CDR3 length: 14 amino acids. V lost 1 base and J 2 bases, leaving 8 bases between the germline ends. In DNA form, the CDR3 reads TGTGCCAGTAGTATAGGGTACAGCAACACTGAAGCTTTCTTT. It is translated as CASSIGYSNTEAFF.

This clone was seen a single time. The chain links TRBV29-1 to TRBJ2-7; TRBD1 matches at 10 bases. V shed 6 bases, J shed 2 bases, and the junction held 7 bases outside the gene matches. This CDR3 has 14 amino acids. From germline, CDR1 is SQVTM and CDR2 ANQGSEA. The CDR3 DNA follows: TGCAGCGTGCCAGCCGGGACAGGGGCCTACGAGCAGTACTTC. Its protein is CSVPAGTGAYEQYF.

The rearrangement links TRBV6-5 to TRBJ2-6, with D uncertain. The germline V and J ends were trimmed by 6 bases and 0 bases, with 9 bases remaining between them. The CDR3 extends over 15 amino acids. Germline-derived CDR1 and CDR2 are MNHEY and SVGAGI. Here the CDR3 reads CASRPAFSGANVLTF. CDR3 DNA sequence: TGTGCCAGCAGACCAGCCTTCTCTGGGGCCAACGTCCTGACTTTC.

CDR3 bases: TGTGCCAGCAGTTACTCGGGTTATGGCTACACCTTC. It specifies CASSYSGYGYTF. The V gene is TRBV6-5, the J gene TRBJ1-2; D remains ambiguous. The germline V gene has CDR1 MNHEY and CDR2 SVGAGI. The CDR3 is 12 amino acids. Trimming left V 0 bases short and J 5 bases short, with 4 bases between.

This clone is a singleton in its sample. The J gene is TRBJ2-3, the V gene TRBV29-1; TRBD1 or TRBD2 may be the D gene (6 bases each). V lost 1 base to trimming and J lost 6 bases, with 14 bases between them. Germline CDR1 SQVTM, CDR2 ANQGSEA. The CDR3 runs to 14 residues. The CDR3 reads CSVEVWQGRDTQYF. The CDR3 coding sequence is TGCAGCGTTGAAGTGTGGCAGGGGAGGGATACGCAGTATTTT.

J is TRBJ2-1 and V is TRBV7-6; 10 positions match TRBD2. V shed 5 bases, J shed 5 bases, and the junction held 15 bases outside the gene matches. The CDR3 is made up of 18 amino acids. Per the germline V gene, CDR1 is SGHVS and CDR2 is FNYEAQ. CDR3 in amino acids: CASSPWGATLAGDNEQFF. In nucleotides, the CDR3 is TGTGCCAGCAGCCCCTGGGGGGCCACCCTAGCGGGGGACAATGAGCAGTTCTTC.

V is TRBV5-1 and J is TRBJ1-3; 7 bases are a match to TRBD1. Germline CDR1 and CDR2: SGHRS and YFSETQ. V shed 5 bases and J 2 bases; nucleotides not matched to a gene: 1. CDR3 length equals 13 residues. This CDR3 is CASRGGPGNTIYF. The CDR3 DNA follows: TGCGCCAGCAGAGGGGGCCCTGGAAACACCATATATTTT.

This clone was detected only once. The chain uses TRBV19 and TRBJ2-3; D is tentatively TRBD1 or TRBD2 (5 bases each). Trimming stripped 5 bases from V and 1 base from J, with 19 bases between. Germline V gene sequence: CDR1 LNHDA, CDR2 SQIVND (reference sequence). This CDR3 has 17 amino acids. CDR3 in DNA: TGTGCCAGTAGTTCCCTTCGGGTCAGGGACGGCACAGATACGCAGTATTTT. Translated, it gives CASSSLRVRDGTDTQYF.

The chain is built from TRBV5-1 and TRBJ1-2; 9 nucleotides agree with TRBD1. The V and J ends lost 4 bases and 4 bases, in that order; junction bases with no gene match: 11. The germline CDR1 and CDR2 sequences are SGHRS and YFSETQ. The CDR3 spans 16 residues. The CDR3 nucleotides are TGCGCCAGCAGCCACACTCTGACAGGGGGTGGCTATGGCTACACCTTC. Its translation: CASSHTLTGGGYGYTF.

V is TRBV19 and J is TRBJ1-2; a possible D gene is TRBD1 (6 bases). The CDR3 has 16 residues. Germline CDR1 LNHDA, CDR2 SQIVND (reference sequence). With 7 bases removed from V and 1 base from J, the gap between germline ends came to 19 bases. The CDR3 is CASTPRGGGFNYGYTF. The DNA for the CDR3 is TGTGCCAGTACCCCCCGTGGGGGCGGGTTTAACTATGGCTACACCTTC. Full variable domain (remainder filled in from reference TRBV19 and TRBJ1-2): DGGITQSPKYLFRKEGQNVTLSCEQNLNHDAMYWYRQDPGQGLRLIYYSQIVNDFQKGDIAEGYSVSREKKESFPLTVTSAQKNPTAFYLCASTPRGGGFNYGYTFGSGTRLTVV.

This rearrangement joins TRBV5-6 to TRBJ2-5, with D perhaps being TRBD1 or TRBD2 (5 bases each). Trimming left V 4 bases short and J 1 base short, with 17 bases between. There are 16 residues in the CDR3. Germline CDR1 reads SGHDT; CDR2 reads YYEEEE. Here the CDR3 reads CASSPPRVRAQETQYF. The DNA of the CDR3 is TGTGCCAGCAGCCCCCCGCGGGTCAGGGCCCAAGAGACCCAGTACTTC.

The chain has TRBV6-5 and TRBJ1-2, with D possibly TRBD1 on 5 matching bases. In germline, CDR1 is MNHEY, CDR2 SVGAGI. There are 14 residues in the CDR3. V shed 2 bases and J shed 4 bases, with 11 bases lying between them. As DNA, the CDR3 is TGTGCCAGCAGTTACAACAGGAGAAGCTATGGCTACACCTTC. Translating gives CASSYNRRSYGYTF.

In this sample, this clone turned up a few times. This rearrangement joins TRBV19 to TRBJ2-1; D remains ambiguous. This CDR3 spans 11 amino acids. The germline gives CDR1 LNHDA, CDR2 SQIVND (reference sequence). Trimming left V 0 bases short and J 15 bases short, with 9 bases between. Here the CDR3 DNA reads TGTGCCAGTAGTATAGACCTGGCCTGGTTCTTC. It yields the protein CASSIDLAWFF.

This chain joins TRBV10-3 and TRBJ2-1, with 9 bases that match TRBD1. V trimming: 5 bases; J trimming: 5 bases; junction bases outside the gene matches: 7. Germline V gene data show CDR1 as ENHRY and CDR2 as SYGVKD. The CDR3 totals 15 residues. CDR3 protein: CAISQGQGVDNEQFF. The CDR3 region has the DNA TGTGCCATCAGTCAGGGACAGGGAGTAGACAATGAGCAGTTCTTC.

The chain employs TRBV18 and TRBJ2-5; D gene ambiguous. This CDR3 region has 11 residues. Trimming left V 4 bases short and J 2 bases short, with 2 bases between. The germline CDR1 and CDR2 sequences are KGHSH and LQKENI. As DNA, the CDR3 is TGTGCCAGCTCACAACAAGAGACCCAGTACTTC. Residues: CASSQQETQYF.

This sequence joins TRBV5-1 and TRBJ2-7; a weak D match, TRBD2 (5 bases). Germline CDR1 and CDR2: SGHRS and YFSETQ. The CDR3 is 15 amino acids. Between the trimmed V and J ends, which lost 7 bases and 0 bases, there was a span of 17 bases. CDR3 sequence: CASALGSGSSYEQYF. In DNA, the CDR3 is TGCGCCAGCGCCCTGGGGAGCGGAAGCTCCTACGAGCAGTACTTC.

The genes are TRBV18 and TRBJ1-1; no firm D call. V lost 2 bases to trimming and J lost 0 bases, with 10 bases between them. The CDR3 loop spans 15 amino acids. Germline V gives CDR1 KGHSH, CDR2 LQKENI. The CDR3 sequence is CASSPVTNVNTEAFF. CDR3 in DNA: TGTGCCAGCTCACCAGTGACTAATGTGAACACTGAAGCTTTCTTT.

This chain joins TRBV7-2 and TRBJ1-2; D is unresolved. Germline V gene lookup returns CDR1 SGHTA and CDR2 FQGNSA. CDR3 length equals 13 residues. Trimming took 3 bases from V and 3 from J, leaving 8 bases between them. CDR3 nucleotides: TGTGCCAGCAGCTTCGGGGTGGACTATGGCTACACCTTC. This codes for CASSFGVDYGYTF.

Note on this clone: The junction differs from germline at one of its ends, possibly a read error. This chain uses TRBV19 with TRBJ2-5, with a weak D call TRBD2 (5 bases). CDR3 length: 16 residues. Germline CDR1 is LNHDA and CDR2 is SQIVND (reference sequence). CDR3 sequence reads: CASSIGGRAMQEPQYF. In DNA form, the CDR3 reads TGTGCCAGTAGTATCGGAGGAAGGGCGATGCAAGAGCCCCAGTACTTC.

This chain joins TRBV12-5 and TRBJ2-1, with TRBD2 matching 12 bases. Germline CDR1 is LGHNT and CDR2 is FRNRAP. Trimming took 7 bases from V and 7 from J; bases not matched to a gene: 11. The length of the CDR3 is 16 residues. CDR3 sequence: CASARLAGVSRNEQFF. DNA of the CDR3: TGTGCTAGTGCCCGACTAGCGGGAGTCTCGAGGAATGAGCAGTTCTTC.

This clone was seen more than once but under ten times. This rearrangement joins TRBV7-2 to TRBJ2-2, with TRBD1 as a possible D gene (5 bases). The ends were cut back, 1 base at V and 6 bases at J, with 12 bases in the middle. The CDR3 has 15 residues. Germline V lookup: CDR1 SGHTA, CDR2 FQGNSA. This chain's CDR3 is CASSLERGVAGELFF. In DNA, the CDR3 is TGTGCCAGCAGCTTAGAAAGGGGTGTGGCCGGGGAGCTGTTTTTT.